What follows are 27 T cell receptor beta chains derived from one specimen sequenced in a study of patients and donors after allogeneic stem cell transplantation. From the RT-PCR reads, TCRdb called clonotypes with MiXCR, one entry per CDR3 protein. The sample has about a million distinct CDR3 sequences, around 17% seen once; the top ten hold 5% to 6.5%. The sample comprised blood, either unsorted or a sorted T cell fraction (not recorded which). The receptors were gathered from a human donor who was either an allogeneic HSCT recipient or a stem cell or donor lymphocyte infusion donor (not recorded which). It is not recorded whose cells these are; they may come from a transplant donor.

The V call is TRBV11-3, the J call TRBJ2-7; 7 nucleotides agree with TRBD2. Germline-derived CDR1 and CDR2 are SGHNT and YENEEA. CDR3 length: 14 residues. V lost 5 bases to trimming and J lost 0 bases; unmatched junction nucleotides: 4. This CDR3 reads CASSERDASYEQYF. The CDR3 bases are TGTGCCAGCAGCGAGCGGGATGCCTCCTACGAGCAGTACTTC.

This clonotype was picked up many times. The chain employs TRBV20-1 and TRBJ2-3; the match to TRBD2 covers 10 bases. This CDR3 region has 15 residues. The germline CDR1 and CDR2 sequences are DFQATT and SNEGSKA (reference sequence). V lost 5 bases to trimming and J lost 10 bases; unmatched junction nucleotides: 15. The CDR3 region has the DNA TGCAGTGCTGCCCCCGCAGCGGGGGGGCCAGGGGCGCAGTATTTT. Translation gives CSAAPAAGGPGAQYF.

The chain carries TRBV19 and TRBJ2-4; D remains ambiguous. The CDR3 has 15 amino acids. V was cut by 4 bases and J by 9 bases, with 19 bases left in between. Germline-derived CDR1 and CDR2 are LNHDA and SQIVND (reference sequence). The CDR3 sequence: CASSTGRSVLSIQYF. CDR3 DNA: TGTGCCAGTAGTACTGGCAGGTCGGTACTTAGCATTCAGTACTTC.

The chain recombines TRBV27 with TRBJ2-3; TRBD2 might be the D (7 bases). Trimming stripped 1 base from V and 2 bases from J, with 16 bases between. Per the germline V gene, CDR1 is MNHEY and CDR2 is SMNVEV (reference sequence). CDR3 size: 17 residues. DNA of the CDR3: TGTGCCAGCAGTTTATGGTACGGGGGGCCCCTCACAGATACGCAGTATTTT. Translation gives CASSLWYGGPLTDTQYF.

This rearrangement joins TRBV20-1 to TRBJ2-5; D is undetermined. The CDR3 is 13 residues long. Germline CDR1 and CDR2: DFQATT and SNEGSKA (reference sequence). Deletions cut 3 bases from V and 1 base from J, with 9 bases between. CDR3 sequence reads: CSASPAVQETQYF. The CDR3 DNA reads TGCAGTGCTAGCCCGGCAGTCCAAGAGACCCAGTACTTC.

V and J are TRBV30 and TRBJ2-7; unclear D gene. The CDR3 is 12 amino acids. Germline V CDR1 and CDR2: GTSNPN, SVGIG (reference sequence). V dropped 1 base and J dropped 5 bases, with 9 bases sitting between them. The CDR3 is CAWSGRANEQYF. CDR3 DNA: TGTGCCTGGAGTGGACGGGCGAACGAGCAGTACTTC.

The chain combines TRBV7-2 with TRBJ1-1; D remains ambiguous. The CDR3 extends over 13 amino acids. Between the trimmed V and J ends, which lost 1 base and 8 bases, there was a span of 11 bases. Germline V gene data show CDR1 as SGHTA and CDR2 as FQGNSA. CDR3 sequence: CASSLGLEAEAFF. The DNA of the CDR3 is TGTGCCAGCAGCTTAGGTCTGGAGGCCGAAGCTTTCTTT.

In this sample, this clonotype turned up many times. Here the CDR3 reads CASSPTRPGANVLTF. As DNA, the CDR3 is TGTGCCAGCAGCCCAACACGTCCTGGGGCCAACGTCCTGACTTTC. This rearrangement joins TRBV3-1 to TRBJ2-6, with no clear D. Germline CDR1 LGHDT, CDR2 YNNKEL (reference sequence). CDR3 size: 15 residues. The ends were cut back, 4 bases at V and 2 bases at J, with 9 bases in the middle.

This clonotype was counted only a few times. Mismatch with germline at one junction end may stem from a read error. The chain couples TRBV10-3 to TRBJ1-1; TRBD1 is a possible D gene (5 bases). In germline, CDR1 is ENHRY, CDR2 SYGVKD. The CDR3 consists of 13 residues. CDR3 residues: CAMQRGYDTEAFF. Written as DNA, the CDR3 is TGCGCCATGCAACGGGGGTACGACACTGAAGCTTTCTTT.

In this sample, this clonotype turned up a few times. The chain carries TRBV24-1 and TRBJ2-1; D is perhaps TRBD1 (5 bases). CDR3 size: 14 residues. Germline V CDR1 and CDR2: KGHDR, SFDVKD. The V gene lost 4 bases and the J gene lost 3 bases, with 9 bases spanning the gap. This CDR3 reads CATSDLDSYNEQFF. The CDR3 DNA is TGTGCCACCAGTGACCTTGACAGCTACAATGAGCAGTTCTTC.

This clonotype was detected only once. The V and J genes are TRBV5-6 and TRBJ2-3; 14 bases fit TRBD2. Germline trimming cut 4 bases from V and 8 bases from J; bases unmatched to any gene: 6. Germline V lookup: CDR1 SGHDT, CDR2 YYEEEE. The CDR3 contains 15 residues. For the CDR3, the DNA is TGTGCCAGCAGCCCGGGACTAGCGGGAGTTGCTACGCAGTATTTT. Amino acids: CASSPGLAGVATQYF.

This chain links TRBV10-3 with TRBJ2-3, with TRBD2 as a possible D gene (6 bases). Germline loops: CDR1 ENHRY, CDR2 SYGVKD. The CDR3 loop spans 14 amino acids. Trimming removed 8 bases from V and 0 bases from J, with 12 bases in between. CDR3 DNA sequence: TGTGCCATCGCCGGGGGTCCTAGCACAGATACGCAGTATTTT. Protein sequence: CAIAGGPSTDTQYF.

V and J are TRBV4-3 and TRBJ2-5, with TRBD2 identical over 9 bases. J gave up 6 bases and V 4 bases, and 15 bases lay outside the gene matches. Germline CDR1 reads LGHNA; CDR2 reads YSLEER. The CDR3 contains 17 residues. The CDR3 reads CASSPLAGGPSGKTQYF. The CDR3 DNA is TGCGCCAGCAGCCCTCTGGCGGGGGGGCCAAGCGGGAAGACCCAGTACTTC.

This clonotype showed up just a few times. V is TRBV2 and J is TRBJ1-2; no firm D call. The V gene's germline CDR1 is SNHLY and CDR2 FYNNEI. This CDR3 spans 13 amino acids. V was pared by 2 bases and J by 4 bases, with 8 bases between. The CDR3 sequence is CASSEWTSYGYTF. CDR3 in DNA: TGTGCCAGCAGTGAATGGACCTCCTATGGCTACACCTTC. Together with reference TRBV2 and TRBJ1-2, the CDR3 gives the full variable domain: EPEVTQTPSHQVTQMGQEVILRCVPISNHLYFYWYRQILGQKVEFLVSFYNNEISEKSEIFDDQFSVERPDGSNFTLKIRSTKLEDSAMYFCASSEWTSYGYTFGSGTRLTVV.

This clonotype was seen at least ten times. The chain has TRBV5-1 and TRBJ2-2; 8 nucleotides align to TRBD1. The CDR3 covers 16 residues. After removal of 6 bases from V and 2 bases from J, the junction contained 9 bases not matched to a gene. Germline-derived CDR1 and CDR2 are SGHRS and YFSETQ. Here the CDR3 reads CASTRQGQDNTGELFF. Here the CDR3 DNA reads TGCGCCAGCACCCGCCAGGGACAGGATAACACCGGGGAGCTGTTTTTT.

This clonotype was counted a few times. This sequence joins TRBV5-1 and TRBJ2-2; tentatively, D is TRBD2 (6 bases). V was cut by 5 bases and J by 1 base, with 15 bases left in between. The V gene's germline CDR1 is SGHRS and CDR2 YFSETQ. The CDR3 runs to 16 residues. The CDR3 here is CASRDSAGLNTGELFF. For the CDR3, the DNA is TGCGCCAGCAGGGATTCAGCGGGTTTGAACACCGGGGAGCTGTTTTTT.

This clonotype turned up a few times. The chain carries TRBV20-1 and TRBJ1-6; 7 bases match TRBD1. CDR1 is DFQATT and CDR2 is SNEGSKA in the germline V gene (reference sequence). Unmatched junction bases numbered 6, after V lost 6 bases and J lost 10 bases. There are 12 residues in the CDR3. The CDR3 loop reads CSAKRGQSPLHF. In DNA form, the CDR3 reads TGCAGTGCGAAAAGGGGGCAATCACCCCTCCACTTT.

This clonotype came up a few times. The chain links TRBV7-9 to TRBJ1-2; D possibly corresponds to TRBD1 (6 bases). This CDR3 is 14 amino acids long. CDR1 SEHNR and CDR2 FQNEAQ come from the germline V gene (reference sequence). The V gene lost 7 bases and the J gene lost 4 bases, with 16 bases spanning the gap. DNA for the CDR3: TGTGCCAGCACTATTCAGACAGGTCTCTATGGCTACACCTTC. It specifies CASTIQTGLYGYTF. The complete variable domain, with remaining parts taken from reference TRBV7-9 and TRBJ1-2, reads DTGVSQNPRHKITKRGQNVTFRCDPISEHNRLYWYRQTLGQGPEFLTYFQNEAQLEKSRLLSDRFSAERPKGSFSTLEIQRTEQGDSAMYLCASTIQTGLYGYTFGSGTRLTVV.

The J gene is TRBJ1-2, the V gene TRBV20-1; a possible D gene is TRBD1 (5 bases). The CDR3 loop spans 15 amino acids. The germline V gene encodes CDR1 DFQATT and CDR2 SNEGSKA (reference sequence). The V gene lost 0 bases and the J gene lost 2 bases, with 13 bases spanning the gap. The CDR3 nucleotides are TGCAGTGCTAGAGATACGTCGGGGGTGAACTATGGCTACACCTTC. Protein: CSARDTSGVNYGYTF.

The rearrangement joins TRBV6-1 to TRBJ2-3, with D tentatively TRBD2 (6 bases). The germline V gene encodes CDR1 MNHNS and CDR2 SASEGT. The CDR3 sequence is 13 residues long. V lost 5 bases and J lost 6, with 12 bases in between. The CDR3 region has the DNA TGTGCCAGCAGTATGGAGGGCCTCGATACGCAGTATTTT. Protein sequence: CASSMEGLDTQYF.

The table lists this clonotype with a few counts. The V call is TRBV20-1, the J call TRBJ2-7, with D unclear. Looked up from germline, CDR1 is DFQATT and CDR2 is SNEGSKA (reference sequence). V was cut by 0 bases and J by 4 bases, with 13 bases left in between. The CDR3 spans 14 residues. The CDR3 here is CSARDLVNIYEQYF. The CDR3, as DNA: TGCAGTGCTAGAGACCTTGTTAATATTTACGAGCAGTACTTC.

V gene TRBV15 combines with J gene TRBJ2-5, with a possible D match to TRBD2 (6 bases). The CDR3 runs to 13 residues. Germline CDR1 is LNHNV and CDR2 is YYDKDF (reference sequence). Trimming shortened V by 4 bases and J by 3 bases, and 9 bases separated the two germline ends. The DNA of the CDR3 is TGTGCCACCAGCACCGGGGGTAAAGAGACCCAGTACTTC. This sequence encodes CATSTGGKETQYF.

The CDR3 is CASSVQGATNQPQHF. CDR3 coding DNA: TGTGCCAGCAGTGTGCAGGGGGCTACGAATCAGCCCCAGCATTTT. The rearrangement uses TRBV2 and TRBJ1-5; 8 nucleotides line up with TRBD1. The germline V gene has CDR1 SNHLY and CDR2 FYNNEI. V was clipped by 4 bases and J by 4 bases; unmatched bases: 6. There are 15 residues in the CDR3.

The chain links TRBV12-3 or TRBV12-4 to TRBJ1-5, with D unresolved. The V end lost 7 bases, the J end lost 3 bases, and 10 bases lay between the germline ends. The CDR3 runs to 13 residues. CDR3 sequence (DNA): TGTGCCAGCACCCGGGCAGACAATCAGCCCCAGCATTTT. This gives the protein CASTRADNQPQHF.

This clonotype was counted between two and nine times. V is TRBV3-1 and J is TRBJ1-1; 10 nucleotides agree with TRBD1. Trimming at V came to 2 bases and at J to 10 bases, leaving 4 bases not matched to a gene. Germline V gives CDR1 LGHDT, CDR2 YNNKEL (reference sequence). This CDR3 is built from 13 residues. The CDR3 loop is CASSQRDRGTAFF. CDR3 DNA: TGTGCCAGCAGCCAACGGGACAGGGGAACAGCTTTCTTT.

The chain carries TRBV11-2 and TRBJ2-7, with no clear D. This CDR3 is built from 14 residues. Trimming cost V 1 base and J 5 bases, with 12 bases left between them. Germline V CDR1 and CDR2: SGHAT, FQNNGV. The CDR3 DNA sequence: TGTGCCAGCAGCTTAGCCAGCCCTCAGCACGAGCAGTACTTC. This gives the protein CASSLASPQHEQYF.

This clonotype was counted between two and nine times. This chain connects TRBV7-3 to TRBJ2-5; D is perhaps TRBD2 (5 bases). V was trimmed by 5 bases and J by 5 bases, leaving 15 bases between them. Germline V lookup: CDR1 SGHTA, CDR2 FQGTGA. The CDR3 is made up of 14 amino acids. The CDR3 sequence: CASSPTTRRETQYF. CDR3 in DNA: TGTGCCAGCAGCCCGACAACACGGAGGGAGACCCAGTACTTC.